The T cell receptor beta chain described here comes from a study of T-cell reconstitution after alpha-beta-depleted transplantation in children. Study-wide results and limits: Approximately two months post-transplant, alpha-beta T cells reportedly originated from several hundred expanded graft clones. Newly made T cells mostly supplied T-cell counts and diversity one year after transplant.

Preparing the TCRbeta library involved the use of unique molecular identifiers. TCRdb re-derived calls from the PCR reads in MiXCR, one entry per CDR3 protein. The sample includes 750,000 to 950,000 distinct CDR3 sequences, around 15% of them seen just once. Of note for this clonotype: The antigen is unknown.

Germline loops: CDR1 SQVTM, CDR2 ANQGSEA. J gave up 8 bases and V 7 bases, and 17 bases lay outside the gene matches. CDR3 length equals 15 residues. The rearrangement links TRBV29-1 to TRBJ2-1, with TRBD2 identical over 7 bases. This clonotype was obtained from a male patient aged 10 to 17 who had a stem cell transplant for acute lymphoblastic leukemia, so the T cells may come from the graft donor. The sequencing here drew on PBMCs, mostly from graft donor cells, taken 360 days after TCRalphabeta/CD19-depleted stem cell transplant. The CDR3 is CSAKRVLAAQDEQFF. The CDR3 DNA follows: TGCAGCGCCAAGAGGGTCCTAGCGGCACAGGATGAGCAGTTCTTC.